This T cell receptor (beta chain) was captured by sequencing in a study of cytomegalovirus exposure and HLA in healthy donors. Study as a whole: Among over 300 genotyped donors, 80% to 90% fell in the Caucasian-associated ancestry cluster. Study-wide results and caveats: Presence/absence analyses assumed roughly uniform sequencing depth across donors, which may not hold. DRB1 had the most TCR associations and HLA-C the fewest, a later analysis found, with rates varying by HLA locus.

The CDR3 length is 15 residues. Germline-derived CDR1 and CDR2 are LNHDA and SQIVND (reference sequence). V trimming: 5 bases; J trimming: 4 bases; junction bases outside the gene matches: 5. A multiplex PCR was run with 60 Vbeta primers and 13 Jbeta primers. This table comes from immunoSEQ multiplex PCR, and its TCRdb copy is limited to in-frame clones, with some not included. The sample holds 95,000 to 150,000 clones, 76% seen once. On this clone itself: Its antigen is undetermined.

The receptor was isolated from a man aged 50-60 years in good health and CMV-seronegative. The sample consisted of PBMCs. The chain combines TRBV19 with TRBJ2-3, with TRBD2 identical over 11 bases. CDR3 sequence: CASSWGLADADTQYF. The CDR3 region has the DNA TGTGCCAGTAGTTGGGGACTAGCGGACGCAGATACGCAGTATTTT.